These T cell receptor beta chains were read from a single sample in a study of vaccination effects on CD4 cells after COVID-19. The repertoire was sequenced with immunoSEQ multiplex PCR; TCRdb's copy has only in-frame clones and lacks some. The sample consists of fewer than 55,000 clones, around 70% of them appearing once. These TCRs' antigens remain unknown. Material: CD4+ T cells from PBMCs cultured without peptide, obtained after COVID-19 vaccination. These receptors were obtained from a human donor who received a COVID-19 vaccine. Both conserved end residues are part of each CDR3. D genes are given only for firm matches. Clone size, where shown, is once, few, many, or a class for clones that have expanded.

D gene: TRBD2; CDR3 length: 16; J gene: TRBJ2-5; V gene: TRBV7-9; clone size: -; CDR3 protein: CASSSGARGGPETQYF; CDR3 DNA: TGTGCCAGCAGCTCCGGGGCGCGGGGGGGCCCAGAGACCCAGTACTTC
D gene: -; CDR3 length: 13; J gene: TRBJ1-5; V gene: TRBV2; clone size: -; CDR3 protein: CASSGQGNQPQHF; CDR3 DNA: TGTGCCAGCAGTGGCCAGGGAAATCAGCCCCAGCATTTT
D gene: -; CDR3 length: 13; J gene: TRBJ2-7; V gene: TRBV6-5; clone size: -; CDR3 protein: CASSYGLSNEQYF; CDR3 DNA: TGTGCCAGCAGTTACGGGTTATCGAACGAGCAGTACTTC
D gene: -; CDR3 length: 13; J gene: TRBJ1-4; V gene: TRBV9; clone size: -; CDR3 protein: CASSPQTVGKLFF; CDR3 DNA: TGTGCCAGCAGCCCTCAGACAGTCGGAAAACTGTTTTTT
D gene: -; CDR3 length: 14; J gene: TRBJ2-5; V gene: TRBV2; clone size: -; CDR3 protein: CASRAGLAEETQYF; CDR3 DNA: TGTGCCAGCAGAGCCGGGCTAGCCGAAGAGACCCAGTACTTC
D gene: -; CDR3 length: 13; J gene: TRBJ1-4; V gene: TRBV2; clone size: -; CDR3 protein: CASSEQRIEKLFF; CDR3 DNA: TGTGCCAGCAGTGAACAGCGGATTGAAAAACTGTTTTTT
D gene: -; CDR3 length: 13; J gene: TRBJ1-4; V gene: TRBV10-3; clone size: once; CDR3 protein: CAISEGRNEKLFF; CDR3 DNA: TGTGCCATCAGTGAAGGAAGGAATGAAAAACTGTTTTTT
D gene: -; CDR3 length: 21; J gene: TRBJ1-2; V gene: TRBV4-1; clone size: -; CDR3 protein: CASSHVLPAKGQLRLNYGYTF; CDR3 DNA: TGCGCCAGCAGCCATGTACTACCAGCGAAAGGACAGCTCAGACTCAACTATGGCTACACCTTC
D gene: -; CDR3 length: 16; J gene: TRBJ1-4; V gene: TRBV18; clone size: -; CDR3 protein: CASSPYQREVAEKLFF; CDR3 DNA: TGTGCCAGCTCACCATATCAGAGGGAGGTGGCGGAAAAACTGTTTTTT
D gene: -; CDR3 length: 15; J gene: TRBJ1-2; V gene: TRBV2; clone size: -; CDR3 protein: CASRETDWSLYGYTF; CDR3 DNA: TGTGCCAGCAGAGAAACTGACTGGTCCCTCTATGGCTACACCTTC
D gene: -; CDR3 length: 12; J gene: TRBJ1-5; V gene: TRBV21-1; clone size: medium-sized; CDR3 protein: CASTGTGQPQHF; CDR3 DNA: TGTGCCAGCACCGGGACTGGTCAGCCCCAGCATTTT
D gene: -; CDR3 length: 15; J gene: TRBJ2-7; V gene: TRBV19; clone size: few; CDR3 protein: CASRASGRSFYEQYF; CDR3 DNA: TGTGCCAGTCGAGCGTCAGGACGGAGTTTCTACGAGCAGTACTTC
D gene: -; CDR3 length: 16; J gene: TRBJ1-6; V gene: TRBV4-1; clone size: -; CDR3 protein: CASSQPTASYNSPLHF; CDR3 DNA: TGCGCCAGCAGCCAACCGACAGCATCCTATAATTCACCCCTCCACTTT
D gene: TRBD2; CDR3 length: 16; J gene: TRBJ2-7; V gene: TRBV11-3; clone size: -; CDR3 protein: CASSPHGTSGSYEQYF; CDR3 DNA: TGTGCCAGCAGCCCACACGGGACTAGCGGATCCTACGAGCAGTACTTC
D gene: -; CDR3 length: 14; J gene: TRBJ2-2; V gene: TRBV10-3; clone size: -; CDR3 protein: CANKPTRFGGELFF; CDR3 DNA: TGTGCCAACAAGCCAACCAGGTTCGGCGGGGAGCTGTTTTTT
D gene: TRBD2; CDR3 length: 17; J gene: TRBJ2-3; V gene: TRBV19; clone size: -; CDR3 protein: CASSMLTSVSSTDTQYF; CDR3 DNA: TGTGCCAGTAGTATGCTGACTAGCGTCTCTAGCACAGATACGCAGTATTTT
D gene: -; CDR3 length: 15; J gene: TRBJ1-2; V gene: TRBV27; clone size: once; CDR3 protein: CASSPLQAVNYGYTF; CDR3 DNA: TGTGCCAGCAGTCCCCTTCAGGCGGTTAACTATGGCTACACCTTC
D gene: -; CDR3 length: 13; J gene: TRBJ1-1; V gene: TRBV29-1; clone size: -; CDR3 protein: CSVVGRLNTEAFF; CDR3 DNA: TGCAGCGTTGTGGGAAGGCTGAACACTGAAGCTTTCTTT
D gene: -; CDR3 length: 15; J gene: TRBJ2-3; V gene: TRBV9; clone size: -; CDR3 protein: CASSVGSVFTDTQYF; CDR3 DNA: TGTGCCAGCAGCGTAGGTTCGGTCTTCACAGATACGCAGTATTTT
D gene: -; CDR3 length: 14; J gene: TRBJ2-5; V gene: TRBV6-5; clone size: -; CDR3 protein: CASSLGPPLETQYF; CDR3 DNA: TGTGCCAGCAGTCTTGGACCCCCGTTGGAGACCCAGTACTTC
D gene: -; CDR3 length: 15; J gene: TRBJ2-3; V gene: TRBV28; clone size: -; CDR3 protein: CASSQTPPSTDTQYF; CDR3 DNA: TGTGCCAGCAGTCAAACCCCCCCGAGCACAGATACGCAGTATTTT
D gene: -; CDR3 length: 16; J gene: TRBJ2-1; V gene: TRBV11-2; clone size: -; CDR3 protein: CASSLDRGAPYNEQFF; CDR3 DNA: TGTGCCAGCAGCTTAGATCGGGGGGCCCCCTACAATGAGCAGTTCTTC
D gene: -; CDR3 length: 14; J gene: TRBJ2-7; V gene: TRBV5-6; clone size: -; CDR3 protein: CASSFQGGHYEQYF; CDR3 DNA: TGTGCCAGCAGCTTCCAGGGAGGCCACTACGAGCAGTACTTC
D gene: TRBD1; CDR3 length: 14; J gene: TRBJ1-2; V gene: TRBV3-1/TRBV3-2; clone size: few; CDR3 protein: CASSQDIRGAGGTF; CDR3 DNA: TGTGCCAGCAGCCAAGATATCCGGGGGGCAGGGGGTACCTTC
D gene: -; CDR3 length: 17; J gene: TRBJ2-1; V gene: TRBV5-8; clone size: -; CDR3 protein: CASSLSVAIYSYNEQFF; CDR3 DNA: TGTGCCAGCAGCTTGTCGGTTGCGATATACTCCTACAATGAGCAGTTCTTC
D gene: -; CDR3 length: 15; J gene: TRBJ1-1; V gene: TRBV19; clone size: -; CDR3 protein: CASSVSSGVSTEAFF; CDR3 DNA: TGTGCCAGTAGTGTCAGTTCAGGGGTTAGCACTGAAGCTTTCTTT
D gene: -; CDR3 length: 15; J gene: TRBJ1-1; V gene: TRBV5-6; clone size: -; CDR3 protein: CASSLFQTVNTEAFF; CDR3 DNA: TGTGCCAGCAGCTTATTCCAGACAGTGAACACTGAAGCTTTCTTT
D gene: TRBD2; CDR3 length: 15; J gene: TRBJ2-3; V gene: TRBV5-6; clone size: -; CDR3 protein: CASTLAGGSTDTQYF; CDR3 DNA: TGTGCCAGCACCCTAGCGGGGGGGAGCACAGATACGCAGTATTTT
D gene: -; CDR3 length: 15; J gene: TRBJ2-3; V gene: TRBV2; clone size: once; CDR3 protein: CASSVNSYNTDTQYF; CDR3 DNA: TGTGCCAGCAGTGTTAACAGTTATAACACAGATACGCAGTATTTT